The clone carrying this T cell receptor (beta chain) was observed at least ten times. Its antigen is undetermined. TCRdb reprocessed the 5' RACE reads via MiXCR and lists one record per CDR3 protein. This table holds 200,000 to 250,000 distinct CDR3 sequences, 15% to 20% found once. This specimen belongs to a study of CD8 T cells in ankylosing spondylitis. Findings and limits, study-wide: Blood of patients with ankylosing spondylitis appeared to be characterized by a TCR beta motif of eight highly homologous variants.

The CDR3 contains 16 residues. Trimming removed 2 bases from V and 1 base from J, with 14 bases in between. V is TRBV12-3 or TRBV12-4 and J is TRBJ1-1, with TRBD1 as a possible D gene (5 bases). The sample consisted of blood, either unsorted or a sorted T cell fraction (not recorded which). This sequence was found in a male donor with ankylosing spondylitis. The CDR3 sequence is CASSLWGVGANTEAFF. CDR3 bases: TGTGCCAGCAGTTTATGGGGCGTAGGGGCGAACACTGAAGCTTTCTTT.